This TCR beta chain was sequenced during a study of OX40 agonist ivuxolimab in advanced cancers. Assay: immunoSEQ multiplex PCR; the TCRdb copy retains only in-frame clones and omits some. The table lists tens of thousands of clones, 75% to 85% of them singletons, with approximately 3% in the top ten. The CDR3 runs 15 residues. V lost 3 bases, J lost 2 bases, and 11 bases lay in between. The chain employs TRBV23-1 and TRBJ2-4; D is possibly TRBD1 (6 bases). TRBV23-1 is recorded as an ORF, its role being uncertain. The sequence was obtained from an adult with an advanced solid tumor such as melanoma, head and neck, liver or kidney cancer. The sequencing here drew on CD4+ or CD8+ T cells sorted from blood, taken in a trial of the OX40 agonist ivuxolimab. Here the CDR3 DNA reads TGCGCCAGCAGTCACCCAGGACAGACCAAAAACATTCAGTACTTC. Protein sequence: CASSHPGQTKNIQYF.